The 2 T cell receptor beta chains presented below share a single source sample, sequenced in a study of shared clonotypes between healthy human individuals. Sequenced by immunoSEQ multiplex PCR; TCRdb stores in-frame clones only, minus some. Altogether some 2,500,000 clones are present, 80% to 95% being singletons, with the ten largest covering approximately 0.37%. The sample taken for sequencing was naive CD4+ T cells from PBMCs. Documented subset: CD45RA+ positively selected. Receptors originate from a man between 18 and 29 years old in good health. Some clones in this sample may be carry-over from other donors' samples.

CDR3 nucleotide sequence: TGTGCCAGCAGCTCAACGAAGAACACCGGGGAGCTGTTTTTT. Its translation is CASSSTKNTGELFF. V and J are TRBV7-3 and TRBJ2-2; D is unresolved. Germline V gives CDR1 SGHTA, CDR2 FQGTGA. The CDR3 totals 14 residues. Trimming removed 4 bases from V and 1 base from J, with 7 bases in between. Based on the CDR3 plus reference TRBV7-3 and TRBJ2-2, the full variable domain is GAGVSQTPSNKVTEKGKYVELRCDPISGHTALYWYRQSLGQGPEFLIYFQGTGAADDSGLPNDRFFAVRPEGSVSTLKIQRTERGDSAVYLCASSSTKNTGELFFGEGSRLTVL.

This clone was detected once. The CDR3 DNA reads as TGTGCCAGCAGCCAACCGACTAGCGGGAGAGGCGAGCAGTACTTC. It yields the protein CASSQPTSGRGEQYF. The V call is TRBV14, the J call TRBJ2-7, with 12 bases aligning to TRBD2. CDR3 length equals 15 residues. Trimming removed 2 bases from V and 6 bases from J; junction bases left unmatched: 5. The germline V gene encodes CDR1 SGHDN and CDR2 FVKESK.